One sample yielded the 30 T cell receptor beta chains listed below, sequenced in a study of cytomegalovirus exposure and HLA in healthy donors. PCR used 60 Vbeta primers and 13 Jbeta primers. Data came from immunoSEQ multiplex PCR; TCRdb stores just in-frame clones and leaves some out. The table lists about 130,000 clones, approximately 85% of them singletons. The sample consisted of PBMCs. All receptors derive from a boy aged 5-17 years in good health and CMV-seronegative.

This clone was observed a handful of times. The rearrangement uses TRBV7-2 and TRBJ1-1, with 7 bases lining up with TRBD1. The germline CDR1 and CDR2 sequences are SGHTA and FQGNSA. V trimming: 3 bases; J trimming: 0 bases; junction bases outside the gene matches: 4. The CDR3 extends over 15 amino acids. The CDR3 DNA follows: TGTGCCAGCAGCTTGACAGGGTGGATGAACACTGAAGCTTTCTTT. It is translated as CASSLTGWMNTEAFF.

The chain uses TRBV4-1 and TRBJ2-1; TRBD1 might be the D (6 bases). The CDR3 is 14 residues long. Trimming removed 4 bases at V and 7 bases at J, with 14 bases between. CDR1 is MGHRA and CDR2 is YSYEKL in the germline V gene. The CDR3 protein is CASSRTEGVNEQFF. The CDR3 DNA follows: TGCGCCAGCAGCCGAACCGAGGGGGTGAATGAGCAGTTCTTC.

The sample holds a few counts of this clone. J is TRBJ1-1 and V is TRBV4-1, with TRBD1 as a possible D gene (5 bases). This CDR3 comprises 16 residues. CDR1 is MGHRA, CDR2 YSYEKL, per germline. The V gene lost 0 bases and the J gene lost 12 bases, with 23 bases spanning the gap. The CDR3 region has the DNA TGCGCCAGCAGCCAAGACCATTGGGGGGTAAGAAGGGAGTCTTTCTTT. As protein: CASSQDHWGVRRESFF.

J is TRBJ1-2 and V is TRBV7-2; the D gene is possibly TRBD1 (6 bases). The germline V and J ends were trimmed by 7 bases and 8 bases, with 14 bases remaining between them. This CDR3 has 12 residues. Germline lookup yields CDR1 SGHTA and CDR2 FQGNSA. Here the CDR3 reads CASTRGVRGYTF. In nucleotides, the CDR3 is TGTGCCAGCACCAGGGGAGTGAGAGGCTACACCTTC.

This chain joins TRBV5-1 and TRBJ2-7; D remains unclear. This CDR3 comprises 13 residues. The germline CDR1 and CDR2 sequences are SGHRS and YFSETQ. V lost 5 bases and J lost 1, with 10 bases in between. The CDR3 protein is CASRREKSYEQYF. CDR3 sequence (DNA): TGCGCCAGCAGGCGAGAGAAATCCTACGAGCAGTACTTC.

The V gene is TRBV27, the J gene TRBJ1-3, with TRBD1 matching 7 bases. The germline V gene encodes CDR1 MNHEY and CDR2 SMNVEV (reference sequence). J was trimmed by 1 base and V by 5 bases; bases with no gene match: 8. This CDR3 spans 16 amino acids. The CDR3 DNA follows: TGTGCCAGCAGTCCTCGGACAGGTTCGTCTGGAAACACCATATATTTT. Translating it yields CASSPRTGSSGNTIYF.

This chain connects TRBV6-5 to TRBJ2-5, with a tentative D call TRBD2 (5 bases). Germline CDR1 MNHEY, CDR2 SVGAGI. This CDR3 is built from 13 residues. V dropped 2 bases and J dropped 2 bases, with 6 bases sitting between them. DNA for the CDR3: TGTGCCAGCAGTTACGGCGGGCAAGAGACCCAGTACTTC. Amino acid sequence: CASSYGGQETQYF.

The chain employs TRBV19 and TRBJ1-1; D ambiguous. The ends were cut back, 3 bases at V and 4 bases at J, with 9 bases in the middle. Germline V gene data show CDR1 as LNHDA and CDR2 as SQIVND (reference sequence). This CDR3 has 13 residues. The CDR3 sequence is CASSIGFGTEAFF. DNA of the CDR3: TGTGCCAGTAGTATCGGGTTCGGCACTGAAGCTTTCTTT.

V usage is TRBV5-4 and J usage is TRBJ1-1; no clear D gene. Germline CDR1 and CDR2: SGHNT and YYREEE (reference sequence). This CDR3 has 15 amino acids. V lost 4 bases and J lost 4, with 17 bases in between. CDR3 protein: CASSQERGRGTEAFF. As DNA, the CDR3 is TGTGCCAGCAGCCAAGAACGGGGAAGAGGCACTGAAGCTTTCTTT.

In its sample, this clone was seen once. The chain joins TRBV29-1 to TRBJ2-3, with 14 positions matching TRBD2. With 5 bases clipped from V and 0 bases from J, the junction kept 4 bases outside the gene matches. There are 16 residues in the CDR3. Germline V gives CDR1 SQVTM, CDR2 ANQGSEA. The CDR3 spells CSVRLAGGPSTDTQYF. The CDR3 nucleotides read TGCAGCGTTCGACTAGCGGGGGGGCCGAGCACAGATACGCAGTATTTT.

The chain couples TRBV28 to TRBJ2-1; D not certain. Trimming took off 4 bases at V and 7 bases at J, with 8 bases between the two ends. This CDR3 has 12 amino acids. The V gene's germline CDR1 is MDHEN and CDR2 SYDVKM. CDR3 loop: CASSSTFNEQFF. As DNA, the CDR3 is TGTGCCAGCAGTTCCACTTTTAATGAGCAGTTCTTC.

This rearrangement joins TRBV7-2 to TRBJ1-6; maybe TRBD1 (6 bases). Trimming left V 5 bases short and J 10 bases short, with 18 bases between. CDR3 length: 15 residues. The germline V gene has CDR1 SGHTA and CDR2 FQGNSA. The CDR3 DNA reads as TGTGCCAGCAGCATCTACAGGGACGGGGGGTCACCCCTCCACTTT. Protein: CASSIYRDGGSPLHF. The full variable domain, in which reference TRBV7-2 and TRBJ1-6 provide the parts outside the CDR3, is GAGVSQSPSNKVTEKGKDVELRCDPISGHTALYWYRQSLGQGLEFLIYFQGNSAPDKSGLPSDRFSAERTGGSVSTLTIQRTQQEDSAVYLCASSIYRDGGSPLHFGNGTRLTVT.

The chain is built from TRBV11-1 and TRBJ2-1; D may be TRBD2 (5 bases). Trimming took off 5 bases at V and 1 base at J, with 12 bases between the two ends. The CDR3 covers 15 residues. Looked up from germline, CDR1 is SGHAT and CDR2 is FQDESV (reference sequence). The chain's CDR3 is CASSRRKKSYNEQFF. The CDR3 bases are TGTGCCAGCAGCCGGAGGAAAAAGTCCTACAATGAGCAGTTCTTC.

The chain carries TRBV11-3 and TRBJ2-1; maybe TRBD1 (5 bases). With 6 bases removed from V and 4 bases from J, the gap between germline ends came to 10 bases. The CDR3 totals 13 residues. CDR1 and CDR2 from the germline V gene are SGHNT and YENEEA. The CDR3 is CASSKGLYNEQFF. CDR3 bases: TGTGCCAGCAGTAAGGGGTTGTACAATGAGCAGTTCTTC. Variable domain in full (rest from reference TRBV11-3 and TRBJ2-1): EAGVVQSPRYKIIEKKQPVAFWCNPISGHNTLYWYLQNLGQGPELLIRYENEEAVDDSQLPKDRFSAERLKGVDSTLKIQPAELGDSAVYLCASSKGLYNEQFFGPGTRLTVL.

The chain joins TRBV30 to TRBJ1-2; perhaps TRBD1 as D (5 bases). The CDR3 is 12 residues long. Germline CDR1 reads GTSNPN; CDR2 reads SVGIG (reference sequence). Trimming left V 4 bases short and J 6 bases short, with 12 bases between. CDR3 in DNA: TGTGCCTGGATTACGGGGGGGAATGGCTACACCTTC. Encoded protein: CAWITGGNGYTF. The variable domain in full, completed from reference TRBV30 and TRBJ1-2, reads SQTIHQWPATLVQPVGSPLSLECTVEGTSNPNLYWYRQAAGRGLQLLFYSVGIGQISSEVPQNLSASRPQDRQFILSSKKLLLSDSGFYLCAWITGGNGYTFGSGTRLTVV.

The V call is TRBV15, the J call TRBJ2-5, with TRBD1 identical over 10 bases. The CDR3 is 18 residues long. Trimming removed 4 bases from V and 5 bases from J; junction bases left unmatched: 16. Germline V lookup: CDR1 LNHNV, CDR2 YYDKDF (reference sequence). The CDR3 DNA follows: TGTGCCACCAGCACCTCCACCGGGACAGGGGTGTTACTGGAGACCCAGTACTTC. Protein sequence: CATSTSTGTGVLLETQYF.

This clone was picked up one time. The chain couples TRBV9 to TRBJ1-1; TRBD1 might be the D (6 bases). The ends were cut back, 3 bases at V and 1 base at J, with 10 bases in the middle. The CDR3 loop spans 14 amino acids. CDR1 is SGDLS and CDR2 is YYNGEE in the germline V gene. The chain's CDR3 is CASSGPTGNTEAFF. CDR3 DNA sequence: TGTGCCAGCAGCGGACCGACAGGGAACACTGAAGCTTTCTTT.

This chain connects TRBV6-1 to TRBJ1-5; the D is unclear. The CDR3 is 15 amino acids. The V and J ends lost 0 bases and 5 bases respectively, with 11 bases between them. The germline V gene encodes CDR1 MNHNS and CDR2 SASEGT. CDR3 nucleotides: TGTGCCAGCAGTGAAGCAGGCGGATACCATCAGCCCCAGCATTTT. Amino acid sequence: CASSEAGGYHQPQHF.

The chain uses TRBV19 and TRBJ2-7; maybe TRBD1 (6 bases). The germline V gene encodes CDR1 LNHDA and CDR2 SQIVND (reference sequence). CDR3 size: 13 residues. The germline V and J ends were trimmed by 5 bases and 0 bases, with 8 bases remaining between them. CDR3 DNA sequence: TGTGCCAGTAGTTGGGACACCTCCTACGAGCAGTACTTC. It translates to CASSWDTSYEQYF. Combining the CDR3 with reference TRBV19 and TRBJ2-7 gives the whole variable domain DGGITQSPKYLFRKEGQNVTLSCEQNLNHDAMYWYRQDPGQGLRLIYYSQIVNDFQKGDIAEGYSVSREKKESFPLTVTSAQKNPTAFYLCASSWDTSYEQYFGPGTRLTVT.

The chain recombines TRBV5-6 with TRBJ2-1; 7 nucleotides agree with TRBD1. The germline V gene encodes CDR1 SGHDT and CDR2 YYEEEE. J was trimmed by 14 bases and V by 2 bases; bases with no gene match: 7. This CDR3 is built from 12 residues. The chain's CDR3 is CASSFEGAQKFF. In nucleotides, the CDR3 is TGTGCCAGCAGCTTCGAGGGGGCCCAGAAGTTCTTC.

The chain carries TRBV13 and TRBJ2-5; D possibly corresponds to TRBD2 (7 bases). Deletions cut 5 bases from V and 5 bases from J, with 21 bases between. This CDR3 spans 16 amino acids. CDR1 is PRHDT, CDR2 FYEKMQ, per germline (reference sequence). The CDR3 spells CASSEFGGPVTETQYF. CDR3 in DNA: TGTGCCAGCAGCGAATTCGGGGGGCCCGTTACGGAGACCCAGTACTTC.

The V and J genes are TRBV9 and TRBJ2-7, with 7 bases matching TRBD2. V lost 2 bases, J lost 2 bases, and 4 bases stayed unmatched. CDR1 SGDLS and CDR2 YYNGEE come from the germline V gene. This CDR3 has 14 residues. CDR3 residues: CASSVGGIPYEQYF. The DNA for the CDR3 is TGTGCCAGCAGCGTGGGGGGGATCCCCTACGAGCAGTACTTC.

V is TRBV7-6 and J is TRBJ1-3, with D tentatively TRBD1 (5 bases). V gave up 1 base and J gave up 6 bases, with 10 bases separating them. There are 14 residues in the CDR3. Germline assignment: CDR1 SGHVS and CDR2 FNYEAQ. The CDR3 loop reads CASSLEGDLNTIYF. CDR3 coding DNA: TGTGCCAGCAGCTTAGAAGGGGATTTAAACACCATATATTTT.

The chain carries TRBV2 and TRBJ1-1; perhaps TRBD1 as D (6 bases). Trimming shortened V by 7 bases and J by 0 bases, and 15 bases separated the two germline ends. The CDR3 has 15 residues. Germline values: CDR1 SNHLY, CDR2 FYNNEI. The chain's CDR3 is CASKATGGMNTEAFF. Here the CDR3 DNA reads TGTGCCAGCAAGGCGACAGGAGGCATGAACACTGAAGCTTTCTTT.

This clone was counted a few times. This chain uses TRBV6-4 with TRBJ2-2; TRBD1 might be the D (6 bases). Germline assignment: CDR1 MRHNA and CDR2 SNTAGT. Between the trimmed V and J ends, which lost 1 base and 4 bases, there was a span of 13 bases. The CDR3 contains 16 residues. DNA of the CDR3: TGTGCCAGCAGTGACTGGGGCAGGGGCGGCACCGGGGAGCTGTTTTTT. It codes for CASSDWGRGGTGELFF.

There are a few counts of this clone. This sequence joins TRBV7-9 and TRBJ2-7; 12 positions agree with TRBD2. V dropped 4 bases and J dropped 7; count of bases not matched to a gene: 5. The CDR3 is made up of 14 amino acids. CDR1 and CDR2 (germline): SEHNR, FQNEAQ (reference sequence). CDR3 nucleotides: TGTGCCAGCAGCTCGGGACTAGCGGGTAAAGAGCAGTACTTC. It encodes CASSSGLAGKEQYF. The whole variable domain, filled in from reference TRBV7-9 and TRBJ2-7, reads DTGVSQNPRHKITKRGQNVTFRCDPISEHNRLYWYRQTLGQGPEFLTYFQNEAQLEKSRLLSDRFSAERPKGSFSTLEIQRTEQGDSAMYLCASSSGLAGKEQYFGPGTRLTVT.

V is TRBV5-1 and J is TRBJ1-3; possibly TRBD1 for D (5 bases). This CDR3 spans 17 amino acids. The germline V gene encodes CDR1 SGHRS and CDR2 YFSETQ. V lost 1 base and J 0 bases, leaving 14 bases between the germline ends. In nucleotides, the CDR3 is TGCGCCAGCAGCTTGTATACGGGGACTTCCTCTGGAAACACCATATATTTT. This sequence encodes CASSLYTGTSSGNTIYF. Complete variable domain (other parts from reference TRBV5-1 and TRBJ1-3): KAGVTQTPRYLIKTRGQQVTLSCSPISGHRSVSWYQQTPGQGLQFLFEYFSETQRNKGNFPGRFSGRQFSNSRSEMNVSTLELGDSALYLCASSLYTGTSSGNTIYFGEGSWLTVV.

CDR3 amino acids: CASSYARSPTQETQYF. For the CDR3, the DNA is TGTGCCAGCAGTTACGCGCGCTCTCCCACGCAAGAGACCCAGTACTTC. This chain joins TRBV6-6 and TRBJ2-5; D unclear. This CDR3 comprises 16 residues. V lost 2 bases and J lost 2, with 15 bases in between. Germline V gives CDR1 MNHNY, CDR2 SVGAGI (reference sequence).

A word on this clone: The junction departs from the called germline gene at one end, perhaps through a read error. The gene calls are TRBV4-1 and TRBJ1-1, with D unclear. Germline values: CDR1 MGHRA, CDR2 YSYEKL. The CDR3 runs 15 residues. The CDR3 DNA reads as TGCGCCGGCAGCCAAGATGAGGGCATGAACACTGAAGCTTTCTTT. It translates to CAGSQDEGMNTEAFF.

This clone was observed a single time. The rearrangement links TRBV7-3 to TRBJ2-5; D unclear. V was cut by 2 bases and J by 2 bases, with 12 bases left in between. The CDR3 runs 15 residues. Germline V lookup: CDR1 SGHTA, CDR2 FQGTGA. The CDR3 DNA reads as TGTGCCAGCAGCTTATACCAGGTCCTACAAGAGACCCAGTACTTC. The encoded protein is CASSLYQVLQETQYF.